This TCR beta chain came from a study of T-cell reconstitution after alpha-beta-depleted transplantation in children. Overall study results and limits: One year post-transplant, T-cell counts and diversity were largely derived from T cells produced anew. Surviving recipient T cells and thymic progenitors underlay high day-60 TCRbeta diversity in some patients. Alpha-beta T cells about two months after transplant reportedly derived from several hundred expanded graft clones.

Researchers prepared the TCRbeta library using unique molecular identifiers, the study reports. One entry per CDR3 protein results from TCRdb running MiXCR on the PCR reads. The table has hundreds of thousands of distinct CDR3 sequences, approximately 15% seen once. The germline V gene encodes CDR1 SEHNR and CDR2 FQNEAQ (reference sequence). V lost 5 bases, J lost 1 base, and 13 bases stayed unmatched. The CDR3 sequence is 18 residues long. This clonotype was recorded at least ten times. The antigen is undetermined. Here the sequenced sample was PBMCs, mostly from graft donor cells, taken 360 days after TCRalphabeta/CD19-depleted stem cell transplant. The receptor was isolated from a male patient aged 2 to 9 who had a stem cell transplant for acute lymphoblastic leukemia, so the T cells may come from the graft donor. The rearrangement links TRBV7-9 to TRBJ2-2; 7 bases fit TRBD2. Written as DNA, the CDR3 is TGTGCCAGCAGCCGATGGCTAGCGGAAGCCTTGAACACCGGGGAGCTGTTTTTT. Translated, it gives CASSRWLAEALNTGELFF.